This TCR beta chain came from a study of T cells in Graves' hyperthyroidism and ophthalmopathy. Amplification yielded TCR beta CDR3 regions, with RNA transcripts as the source. First-round RT-PCR of the TCR CDR3 relied on the HTBI primer set. TCRdb called the multiplex PCR reads again in MiXCR, with one record for every CDR3 protein. Among approximately 600,000 distinct CDR3 sequences listed, 15% to 20% were seen once. The ends lost 3 bases at V and 5 bases at J; junction bases unmatched: 7. The CDR3 consists of 15 residues. CDR1 and CDR2 from the germline V gene are SGHKS and YYEKEE (reference sequence).

Source material: blood. This TCR was sampled from a woman in her twenties or thirties with Graves' hyperthyroidism. The chain carries TRBV5-5 and TRBJ2-5; TRBD1 agrees at 10 bases. The CDR3 loop reads CASSSGDRGGETQYF. CDR3 DNA: TGTGCCAGCAGCTCAGGGGACAGGGGAGGGGAGACCCAGTACTTC.